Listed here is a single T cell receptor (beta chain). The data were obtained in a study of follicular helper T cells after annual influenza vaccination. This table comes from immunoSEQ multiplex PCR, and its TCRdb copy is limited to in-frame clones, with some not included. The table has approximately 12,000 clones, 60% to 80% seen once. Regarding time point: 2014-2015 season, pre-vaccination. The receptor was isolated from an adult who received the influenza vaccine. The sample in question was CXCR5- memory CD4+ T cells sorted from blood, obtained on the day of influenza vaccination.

CDR3 in DNA: TGCGCCAGCAGCTTGGTTTCGTCAGACACCGGGGAGCTGTTTTTT. This gives the protein CASSLVSSDTGELFF. V and J are TRBV5-1 and TRBJ2-2; D is uncertain. Trimming shortened V by 0 bases and J by 3 bases, and 9 bases separated the two germline ends. The V gene's germline CDR1 is SGHRS and CDR2 YFSETQ. There are 15 residues in the CDR3.